This T cell receptor (beta chain) comes out of a study of lymphopenia after photon versus proton radiotherapy. Points from the study as a whole: Relative stability marked proton patients; photon patients lost diversity and naive cells. Better survival with proton therapy was suggested as possible, not demonstrated. After lymphocyte nadir, photon-treated repertoires showed oligoclonal expansion, especially CD8+ Temra. Post-nadir TCR diversity decline inversely tracked overall survival among those who died.

The table came from immunoSEQ multiplex PCR; TCRdb's copy has only in-frame clones and leaves some out. The sample has tens of thousands of clones; roughly 87% are singletons. Looked up from germline, CDR1 is SNHLY and CDR2 is FYNNEI. The CDR3 covers 14 residues. With 6 bases removed from V and 3 bases from J, the gap between germline ends came to 12 bases. As regards this clone: Its antigen is not identified.

This sequence originates from a woman aged 60-75 years with cholangiocarcinoma. Some clones in this sample may be carry-over from other donors' samples. The chain employs TRBV2 and TRBJ2-1; perhaps TRBD1 as D (6 bases). The sample consisted of peripheral blood, taken from a patient treated with proton-based radiotherapy. CDR3 region: CASSPQTGYNEQFF. In DNA, the CDR3 is TGTGCCAGCAGCCCTCAGACAGGCTACAATGAGCAGTTCTTC.